One sample yielded the 32 T cell receptor beta chains listed below, sequenced in a study of immune evolution from preneoplasia to lung adenocarcinoma. Repertoires were generated with immunoSEQ multiplex PCR, while TCRdb's copy carries only in-frame clones and drops some. The sample has approximately 11,000 clones, approximately 82% seen once. The specimen sequenced was FFPE minimally invasive lung adenocarcinoma tissue. The source is a person aged 65 to 85 with lung adenocarcinoma.

This chain connects TRBV6-5 to TRBJ1-1; D remains ambiguous. Trimming took off 0 bases at V and 3 bases at J, with 11 bases between the two ends. CDR3 length: 15 residues. The germline V gene has CDR1 MNHEY and CDR2 SVGAGI. DNA of the CDR3: TGTGCCAGCAGTTACTCGAGTCGGGTGGACACTGAAGCTTTCTTT. It specifies CASSYSSRVDTEAFF.

V is TRBV7-6 and J is TRBJ2-5, with unresolved D. Germline V lookup: CDR1 SGHVS, CDR2 FNYEAQ. This CDR3 is 12 amino acids long. V dropped 5 bases and J dropped 5 bases, with 9 bases sitting between them. The CDR3 coding sequence is TGTGCCAGCAGCAGAAGATGGGAGACCCAGTACTTC. Residues: CASSRRWETQYF.

This chain links TRBV7-2 with TRBJ2-7, with D maybe TRBD2 (7 bases). There are 15 residues in the CDR3. Trimming took 5 bases from V and 4 from J, leaving 18 bases between them. Germline V gene sequence: CDR1 SGHTA, CDR2 FQGNSA. The CDR3 sequence is CASSGVAGAGYEQYF. The CDR3 DNA is TGTGCCAGCAGCGGGGTGGCGGGGGCTGGTTACGAGCAGTACTTC.

The gene calls are TRBV7-9 and TRBJ2-3, with 9 nucleotides matching TRBD2. The CDR3 runs 17 residues. J lost 5 bases, V lost 1 base, and 10 bases had no gene match. The germline gives CDR1 SEHNR, CDR2 FQNEAQ (reference sequence). This CDR3 is CASSLVGLAGLRDTQYF. CDR3 bases: TGTGCCAGCAGCTTAGTTGGGCTAGCGGGGTTAAGAGATACGCAGTATTTT.

This clone has a single count. This chain uses TRBV10-3 with TRBJ1-1; a weak D match, TRBD1 (5 bases). The CDR3 totals 17 residues. Germline CDR1 reads ENHRY; CDR2 reads SYGVKD. Trimming took 2 bases from V and 5 from J, leaving 21 bases between them. The CDR3 protein is CAISEPGRAGRRTEAFF. Written as DNA, the CDR3 is TGTGCCATCAGTGAGCCCGGGCGGGCAGGGAGGCGGACTGAAGCTTTCTTT.

This clone was observed once. The rearrangement joins TRBV11-1 to TRBJ2-7; unclear D gene. V was pared by 3 bases and J by 5 bases, with 11 bases between. The CDR3 spans 13 residues. Germline V gene sequence: CDR1 SGHAT, CDR2 FQDESV (reference sequence). The CDR3 loop is CASSFQTEDEQYF. DNA of the CDR3: TGTGCCAGCAGCTTCCAAACAGAAGACGAGCAGTACTTC.

This clone was seen a single time. The chain links TRBV27 to TRBJ2-3; no clear D. The V end lost 0 bases, the J end lost 4 bases, and 5 bases lay between the germline ends. From germline, CDR1 is MNHEY and CDR2 SMNVEV (reference sequence). This CDR3 contains 13 residues. CDR3 bases: TGTGCCAGCAGTTTATCAGGTTCAGATACGCAGTATTTT. As protein: CASSLSGSDTQYF.

This chain joins TRBV7-9 and TRBJ2-2; D remains ambiguous. Germline assignment: CDR1 SEHNR and CDR2 FQNEAQ (reference sequence). The CDR3 runs to 12 residues. Trimming removed 5 bases from V and 4 bases from J, with 5 bases in between. CDR3 sequence: CASSVTTGELFF. The CDR3 nucleotides read TGTGCCAGCAGCGTTACCACCGGGGAGCTGTTTTTT.

The genes are TRBV10-3 and TRBJ2-7, with 7 bases identical to TRBD1. Germline assignment: CDR1 ENHRY and CDR2 SYGVKD. Trimming took 0 bases from V and 1 from J; bases not matched to a gene: 6. This CDR3 contains 16 residues. CDR3 sequence (DNA): TGTGCCATCAGTGAGTCAAGGGGGCCCGGATCCTACGAGCAGTACTTC. Its protein is CAISESRGPGSYEQYF.

The rearrangement joins TRBV9 to TRBJ2-7; TRBD1 is a possible D gene (6 bases). The CDR3 length is 13 residues. V was shortened by 3 bases and J by 7 bases, with 14 bases between the two germline ends. Germline CDR1 SGDLS, CDR2 YYNGEE. This CDR3 is CASSALGHSEQYF. The CDR3 DNA is TGTGCCAGCAGCGCCCTGGGACATTCGGAGCAGTACTTC.

The gene calls are TRBV14 and TRBJ2-7, with 7 bases fitting TRBD2. The CDR3 runs 15 residues. Germline V gene sequence: CDR1 SGHDN, CDR2 FVKESK. Trimming took 1 base from V and 5 from J; bases not matched to a gene: 8. The CDR3 region is CASSQGTSVPHEQYF. CDR3 bases: TGTGCCAGCAGCCAAGGAACTAGCGTCCCCCACGAGCAGTACTTC.

This chain links TRBV9 with TRBJ2-7; possibly TRBD1 for D (6 bases). V dropped 3 bases and J dropped 6 bases, with 16 bases sitting between them. The CDR3 loop spans 14 amino acids. Germline CDR1 reads SGDLS; CDR2 reads YYNGEE. The CDR3, as DNA: TGTGCCAGCAGCGGCACCGGGACAACGACCGAGCAGTACTTC. It is translated as CASSGTGTTTEQYF.

The rearrangement links TRBV2 to TRBJ2-7; 7 bases are a match to TRBD1. This CDR3 spans 14 amino acids. Germline V lookup: CDR1 SNHLY, CDR2 FYNNEI. After removal of 1 base from V and 7 bases from J, the junction contained 7 bases not matched to a gene. CDR3 DNA: TGTGCCAGCAGTGAAGGCAGGGGGAAATGGGAGCAGTACTTC. The encoded protein is CASSEGRGKWEQYF.

The chain employs TRBV18 and TRBJ2-2; 15 nucleotides align to TRBD2. The germline CDR1 and CDR2 sequences are KGHSH and LQKENI. V lost 4 bases, J lost 5 bases, and 5 bases stayed unmatched. The CDR3 is 17 residues long. CDR3 loop: CASSLRTSGRGTGELFF. CDR3 nucleotide sequence: TGTGCCAGCTCACTCAGGACTAGCGGGAGGGGAACCGGGGAGCTGTTTTTT.

This chain connects TRBV28 to TRBJ2-1; D not resolved. Trimming removed 5 bases at V and 6 bases at J, with 11 bases between. CDR3 length: 13 amino acids. The germline V gene has CDR1 MDHEN and CDR2 SYDVKM. CDR3 nucleotide sequence: TGTGCCAGCAGTGAAAATCCCCTCAATGAGCAGTTCTTC. Translating gives CASSENPLNEQFF.

This clone was found once. The chain has TRBV2 and TRBJ1-3; D gene ambiguous. V lost 0 bases and J lost 0, with 12 bases in between. Germline assignment: CDR1 SNHLY and CDR2 FYNNEI. This CDR3 comprises 17 residues. Here the CDR3 reads CASSEATLTPSGNTIYF. CDR3 nucleotides: TGTGCCAGCAGTGAAGCGACACTTACCCCCTCTGGAAACACCATATATTTT.

The chain has TRBV9 and TRBJ2-2; a possible D gene is TRBD2 (6 bases). The CDR3 is made up of 14 amino acids. Germline V gives CDR1 SGDLS, CDR2 YYNGEE. V lost 4 bases and J 8 bases, leaving 15 bases between the germline ends. The chain's CDR3 is CASSLRDSGGELFF. CDR3 in DNA: TGTGCCAGCAGCCTACGGGACTCCGGGGGGGAGCTGTTTTTT.

The genes are TRBV7-2 and TRBJ2-3; D unresolved. This CDR3 comprises 15 residues. Germline V gene sequence: CDR1 SGHTA, CDR2 FQGNSA. Between the trimmed V and J ends, which lost 0 bases and 3 bases, there was a span of 10 bases. CDR3 DNA: TGTGCCAGCAGCTTAGCTGGCAGACTTACAGATACGCAGTATTTT. It specifies CASSLAGRLTDTQYF.

V and J are TRBV6-6 and TRBJ2-2; maybe TRBD2 (6 bases). This CDR3 contains 13 residues. In germline, CDR1 is MNHNY, CDR2 SVGAGI (reference sequence). Trimming pared 9 bases from V and 4 bases from J, leaving 12 bases between. For the CDR3, the DNA is TGTGCCAGTGTCGGGGGACTCACCGGGGAGCTGTTTTTT. The encoded protein is CASVGGLTGELFF.

The rearrangement joins TRBV6-1 to TRBJ2-7; D possibly corresponds to TRBD2 (6 bases). Trimming stripped 6 bases from V and 7 bases from J, with 16 bases between. The germline CDR1 and CDR2 sequences are MNHNS and SASEGT. CDR3 length equals 13 residues. CDR3 protein: CASRGAAGREQYF. The CDR3 nucleotides read TGTGCCAGCAGAGGCGCGGCGGGAAGGGAGCAGTACTTC.

The rearrangement links TRBV25-1 to TRBJ2-1; TRBD2 aligns across 7 bases. V shed 1 base, J shed 8 bases, and the junction held 11 bases outside the gene matches. Germline V gene sequence: CDR1 MGHDK, CDR2 SYGVNS. The CDR3 has 16 amino acids. The CDR3 coding sequence is TGTGCCAGCAGTGAATTGGGCGGGGTGGCGGGGGATGAGCAGTTCTTC. It specifies CASSELGGVAGDEQFF.

The gene calls are TRBV7-2 and TRBJ1-2; D possibly corresponds to TRBD1 (5 bases). CDR3 size: 14 residues. V lost 5 bases, J lost 4 bases, and 14 bases lay in between. CDR1 and CDR2 (germline): SGHTA, FQGNSA. CDR3 DNA sequence: TGTGCCAGCAGCCGCGACGGGGCAGGCTATGGCTACACCTTC. As protein: CASSRDGAGYGYTF.

The sample holds a few counts of this clone. The rearrangement joins TRBV5-1 to TRBJ2-1, with D maybe TRBD2 (5 bases). Trimming removed 2 bases at V and 3 bases at J, with 12 bases between. The length of the CDR3 is 15 residues. CDR1 is SGHRS, CDR2 YFSETQ, per germline. CDR3 sequence: CASSLRGMDYNEQFF. The CDR3 DNA sequence: TGCGCCAGCAGCTTAAGAGGGATGGACTACAATGAGCAGTTCTTC.

This clone turned up a few times. CDR3 residues: CASSLGYATEAFF. DNA for the CDR3: TGTGCCAGCAGCCTGGGATATGCCACTGAAGCTTTCTTT. J is TRBJ1-1 and V is TRBV9; D gene unclear. This CDR3 has 13 amino acids. Trimming left V 4 bases short and J 4 bases short, with 11 bases between. Looked up from germline, CDR1 is SGDLS and CDR2 is YYNGEE.

The count of this clone is one. The chain combines TRBV10-1 with TRBJ2-6, with D uncertain. The CDR3 runs 17 residues. The V gene lost 2 bases and the J gene lost 0 bases, with 11 bases spanning the gap. CDR1 is WNHNN and CDR2 is SYGVQD in the germline V gene (reference sequence). CDR3 nucleotide sequence: TGCGCCAGCAGTGAGGGCACCTTTAGCTCTGGGGCCAACGTCCTGACTTTC. Protein product: CASSEGTFSSGANVLTF.

The rearrangement links TRBV5-1 to TRBJ2-6; D is possibly TRBD1 (7 bases). CDR3 length: 16 amino acids. The germline V gene encodes CDR1 SGHRS and CDR2 YFSETQ. Trimming left V 6 bases short and J 2 bases short, with 15 bases between. CDR3 DNA sequence: TGCGCCAGCAATTTGGGGGGACAGACTGGGGCCAACGTCCTGACTTTC. Its translation: CASNLGGQTGANVLTF.

V is TRBV29-1 and J is TRBJ1-2; weak D call: TRBD1 (5 bases). The CDR3 sequence is 14 residues long. The V end lost 7 bases, the J end lost 8 bases, and 23 bases lay between the germline ends. The V gene's germline CDR1 is SQVTM and CDR2 ANQGSEA. CDR3 in DNA: TGCAGCGGATCGAAAAGGGACGCCAGGGAGGGCTACACCTTC. This encodes CSGSKRDAREGYTF.

The chain combines TRBV29-1 with TRBJ2-1; 8 bases match TRBD1. The CDR3 has 13 residues. With 6 bases clipped from V and 4 bases from J, the junction kept 5 bases outside the gene matches. Germline values: CDR1 SQVTM, CDR2 ANQGSEA. The CDR3 DNA reads as TGCAGCGTCCCGGGACAGGTTTACAATGAGCAGTTCTTC. As protein: CSVPGQVYNEQFF.

As DNA, the CDR3 is TGTGCCTGGAGTGTAGCGGGAGGGCTATCTTACAATGAGCAGTTCTTC. It translates to CAWSVAGGLSYNEQFF. J is TRBJ2-1 and V is TRBV30, with 10 bases aligning to TRBD2. Germline lookup yields CDR1 GTSNPN and CDR2 SVGIG (reference sequence). The CDR3 extends over 16 amino acids. V was pared by 0 bases and J by 4 bases, with 6 bases of the junction left unmatched.

The rearrangement links TRBV7-8 to TRBJ1-5; no definite D call. Looked up from germline, CDR1 is SGHVS and CDR2 is FQNEAQ. This CDR3 contains 14 residues. Trimming took 5 bases from V and 1 from J, leaving 9 bases between them. The CDR3 DNA reads TGTGCCAGCAGCCATACTGAGAGCAATCAGCCCCAGCATTTT. Translation: CASSHTESNQPQHF.

This clone was recorded only once. This CDR3 is CASSLSTRLETQYF. CDR3 DNA: TGTGCCAGCAGCTTGTCGACTAGGCTCGAGACCCAGTACTTC. The chain links TRBV5-6 to TRBJ2-5; D possibly corresponds to TRBD2 (6 bases). V was pared by 1 base and J by 5 bases, with 12 bases between. The CDR3 is 14 amino acids. Looked up from germline, CDR1 is SGHDT and CDR2 is YYEEEE.

DNA of the CDR3: TGTGCCAGCAGTGATTGGGCAGAGAACACTGAAGCTTTCTTT. Residues: CASSDWAENTEAFF. The chain joins TRBV6-1 to TRBJ1-1; no firm D call. The germline V gene has CDR1 MNHNS and CDR2 SASEGT. The CDR3 is 14 amino acids. V was cut by 3 bases and J by 1 base, with 9 bases left in between.